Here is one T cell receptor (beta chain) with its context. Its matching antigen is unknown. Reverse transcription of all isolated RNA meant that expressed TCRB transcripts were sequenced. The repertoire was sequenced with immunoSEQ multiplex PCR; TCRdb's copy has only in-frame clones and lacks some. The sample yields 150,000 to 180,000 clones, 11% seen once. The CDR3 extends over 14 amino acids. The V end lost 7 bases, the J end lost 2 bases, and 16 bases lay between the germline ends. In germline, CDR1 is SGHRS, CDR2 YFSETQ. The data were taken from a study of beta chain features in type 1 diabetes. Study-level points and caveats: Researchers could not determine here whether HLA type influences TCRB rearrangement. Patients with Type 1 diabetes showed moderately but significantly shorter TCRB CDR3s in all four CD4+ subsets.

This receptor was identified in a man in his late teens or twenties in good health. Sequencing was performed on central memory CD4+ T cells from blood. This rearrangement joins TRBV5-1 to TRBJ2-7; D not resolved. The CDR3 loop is CASAWAGAAYEQYF. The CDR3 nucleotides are TGCGCCAGCGCTTGGGCAGGAGCCGCCTACGAGCAGTACTTC.